This paragraph reports one T cell receptor beta chain. Its antigen remains undetermined. No base quality information exists; no much larger clone differs at one position. There are 16 amino acids in the CDR3, from cysteine to phenylalanine inclusive. The entry retains the CDR3 DNA only, 48 bases that are in frame from base 1. V loses 0 bases of germline sequence and J loses 2 bases, and the interval between the two ends is 12 bases. CDR1 and CDR2 were assigned from the germline V gene as LGHNA and YSLEER. These data come from a study of post-analysis software for immune sequencing data (dated by TCRdb to about 2015). General notes on the study: Relapsing-remitting, secondary progressive and progressive-relapsing multiple sclerosis were recorded as disease courses, and subtype annotation was lacking for some patients. A subset of samples was prepared in parallel using single-end sample barcoding, then pooled and co-amplified after Illumina adapter ligation. The multiple sclerosis patient repertoires were compared with about a dozen previously published healthy control repertoires from donors aged 6 to 25 years.

Reading the label with the study, this specimen's time point is: second blood draw from one MS patient after hematopoietic stem cell transplantation. To demonstrate the VDJtools post-analysis software, TCR beta repertoires were profiled from the peripheral blood of about 13 young patients with multiple sclerosis. The patients with multiple sclerosis were children and adolescents between about 6 and 17 years of age. Summary of the overall study and its limitations: The multiple sclerosis patient group was slightly younger than the control group. Strong co-clustering of samples prepared in the same batch was shown by direct clustering with F measure, prompting a batch-effect correction. Patients showed significantly higher frequencies than controls for a few TRBV segments, among them TRBV5-6, TRBV5-1 and TRBV20-1. Significantly lower normalized Chao1 diversity was found in multiple sclerosis patients than in controls, suggesting substantial peripheral T-cell clonal expansion.

Library preparation employed PCR. Sequenced using an Illumina HiSeq 2500. Unique molecular identifiers were incorporated into TCR beta cDNA libraries to reduce PCR and sequencing biases. Per 1 to 10 million input T cells, approximately 500,000 cDNA molecules were obtained, such that each molecule approximated one T cell. The patient libraries were prepared and sequenced with the same protocol used for the earlier healthy control dataset. Samples belonging to the same batch were prepared together, multiplexed and sequenced on a shared HiSeq lane. The published analysis was carried out like this. Raw barcoded reads were processed with MIGEC, discarding single-read molecular identifier groups before consensus assembly and CDR3 extraction. Clonotype tables were post-analysed with VDJtools, normalizing diversity by down-sampling all datasets to the smallest sample size. In repertoire overlap clustering, CDR3 amino acid sequences, but not nucleotide sequences, were matched to correct batch-related cross-sample contamination. The raw public data were reprocessed by TCRdb itself: fastp quality trimming at Q25, MiXCR clonotype calling, in-frame beta chains only. Each record represents a unique CDR3 protein, reported with the most common genes and DNA among its rows. The V and J calls come from TCRdb's annotation, not from the publication. For this sample the table gives around 160,000 distinct CDR3 sequences, of which approximately 35% were detected only once. The ten largest account for 25% to 35% of the sample.

The clonotype originates from a girl aged 10-17 years with multiple sclerosis. Donor details come from another sample of the same person, matched by shared clones. Recombination connected TRBV4-3 to TRBJ2-3, with the D gene not confidently named. The sequences come from blood, collected after autologous hematopoietic stem cell transplantation. The sequenced DNA is TGCGCCAGCAGCCAAGATTACGGCGGTGACACAGATACGCAGTATTTT. The translation is CASSQDYGGDTDTQYF.